The 12 T cell receptor beta chains listed next were all sequenced from one sample in a study of post-analysis software for immune sequencing data. The study's findings and limits: In patients, TRBV5-6, TRBV5-1 and TRBV20-1 belonged to five TRBV segments found more frequently than in controls.

The TCR beta cDNA libraries carried unique molecular identifiers. MiXCR, applied by TCRdb to the PCR reads, yields one record per CDR3 protein. Of about 170,000 distinct CDR3 sequences in the sample, about 29% were seen once. What these receptors recognize is not known. The source material was blood. The receptors were sampled from a girl aged 5-17 years with multiple sclerosis.

There are a few counts of this clonotype. Being one base from a much bigger clone, this may be a read error. The chain links TRBV20-1 to TRBJ2-1; D might be TRBD2 (6 bases). This CDR3 is built from 12 residues. The germline gives CDR1 DFQATT, CDR2 SNEGSKA (reference sequence). In DNA form, the CDR3 reads TGCGGTGCTAGGGGACTCTCGGATGAGCAGTTCTTC. It codes for CGARGLSDEQFF.

The rearrangement links TRBV12-3 or TRBV12-4 to TRBJ2-7, with D tentatively TRBD2 (6 bases). V gave up 6 bases and J gave up 7 bases, with 19 bases separating them. CDR3 length: 14 residues. The CDR3 sequence is CASREGTGLREQYF. CDR3 in DNA: TGTGCCAGCAGGGAGGGGACGGGGCTACGGGAGCAGTACTTC.

This clonotype has a count of ten or more. The chain couples TRBV10-2 to TRBJ2-3; D may match TRBD1 or TRBD2 (5 bases each). The CDR3 sequence is 16 residues long. Deletions cut 0 bases from V and 0 bases from J, with 10 bases between. The germline gives CDR1 WSHSY, CDR2 SAAADI. The CDR3, as DNA: TGCGCCAGCAGTGAGTCAGGGTGGGACAGCACAGATACGCAGTATTTT. Its translation is CASSESGWDSTDTQYF.

This clonotype was detected only a few times. The CDR3 loop is CASSPQGLGDGELFF. As DNA, the CDR3 is TGTGCCAGCAGCCCCCAGGGGTTGGGCGACGGGGAGCTGTTTTTT. This rearrangement joins TRBV11-3 to TRBJ2-2, with a tentative D call TRBD1 (6 bases). This CDR3 is built from 15 residues. In germline, CDR1 is SGHNT, CDR2 YENEEA. The V gene lost 5 bases and the J gene lost 7 bases, with 17 bases spanning the gap.

V and J are TRBV5-1 and TRBJ1-2; D unresolved. Germline values: CDR1 SGHRS, CDR2 YFSETQ. The V end was cut by 0 bases, the J end by 8 bases, with 8 bases between. The CDR3 length is 12 residues. CDR3 nucleotides: TGCGCCAGCAGCTTGGAGTATGGAGGCTACACCTTC. This codes for CASSLEYGGYTF.

The genes are TRBV4-1 and TRBJ2-1; D unclear. The CDR3 is 14 amino acids. Germline CDR1 is MGHRA and CDR2 is YSYEKL. V dropped 0 bases and J dropped 5 bases, with 8 bases sitting between them. CDR3 protein: CASSQETRDNEQFF. The CDR3 DNA follows: TGCGCCAGCAGCCAAGAGACCAGAGACAATGAGCAGTTCTTC.

The rearrangement uses TRBV7-2 and TRBJ2-1; 8 bases fit TRBD2. Trimming took 1 base from V and 6 from J; bases not matched to a gene: 5. Germline CDR1 is SGHTA and CDR2 is FQGNSA. The CDR3 is 15 residues long. The CDR3 DNA follows: TGTGCCAGCAGCTTAGGGACTAGCCGGGTCAATGAGCAGTTCTTC. Residues: CASSLGTSRVNEQFF.

This clonotype has a handful of counts. The CDR3 region is CASSPPGGSGNEQFF. The DNA for the CDR3 is TGTGCCAGCTCACCACCGGGGGGCTCAGGGAATGAGCAGTTCTTC. The rearrangement uses TRBV18 and TRBJ2-1, with D possibly called TRBD1 or TRBD2 (6 bases each). This CDR3 has 15 amino acids. Deletions cut 0 bases from V and 7 bases from J, with 13 bases between. The germline CDR1 and CDR2 sequences are KGHSH and LQKENI. Drawing the rest from reference TRBV18 and TRBJ2-1, the complete variable domain is NAGVMQNPRHLVRRRGQEARLRCSPMKGHSHVYWYRQLPEEGLKFMVYLQKENIIDESGMPKERFSAEFPKEGPSILRIQQVVRGDSAAYFCASSPPGGSGNEQFFGPGTRLTVL.

The gene calls are TRBV5-7 and TRBJ2-5; 7 nucleotides match TRBD2. TRBV5-7 is assigned to the ORF class and has an uncertain function. This CDR3 has 16 amino acids. Unmatched junction bases numbered 6, after V lost 1 base and J lost 0 bases. The CDR3 DNA reads as TGTGCCAGCAGCTTGTCAGAGCGGGGATACCAAGAGACCCAGTACTTC. Its protein is CASSLSERGYQETQYF.

Many counts were recorded for this clonotype. The CDR3 region is CASSQGYGGSRGEQYF. The CDR3, as DNA: TGCGCCAGCAGCCAAGGATATGGAGGAAGCCGGGGCGAGCAGTACTTC. The rearrangement links TRBV4-1 to TRBJ2-7; a weak D match, TRBD2 (5 bases). CDR3 length equals 16 residues. Per germline, CDR1 MGHRA and CDR2 YSYEKL. The ends were cut back, 1 base at V and 6 bases at J, with 19 bases in the middle.

On this clonotype: This sequence may be a read error, since a much larger clone differs from it by one base. The chain has TRBV5-1 and TRBJ2-1; TRBD2 aligns across 10 bases. Germline trimming cut 4 bases from V and 12 bases from J; bases unmatched to any gene: 13. This CDR3 has 15 amino acids. The germline V gene encodes CDR1 SGHRS and CDR2 YFSETQ. CDR3 amino acids: CASSGPSGSGDGQFF. As DNA, the CDR3 is TGCGCCAGCAGCGGGCCTAGCGGGAGTGGCGATGGGCAGTTCTTC.

This clonotype has at least ten counts. This sequence joins TRBV12-3 or TRBV12-4 and TRBJ1-2; 8 bases map to TRBD1. Trimming took 4 bases from V and 2 from J; bases not matched to a gene: 0. This CDR3 spans 13 amino acids. Written as DNA, the CDR3 is TGTGCCAGCAGTTGGACAGGGAACTATGGCTACACCTTC. Translating it yields CASSWTGNYGYTF.